The rows below give T cell receptor beta chains drawn from one sample of a study of brain T cells in children with intractable seizures. The table came from immunoSEQ multiplex PCR; TCRdb's copy has only in-frame clones and leaves some out. Among about 64,000 clones, approximately 95% were seen once, and the ten largest hold roughly 0.4%. The sample in question was peripheral blood, obtained at surgery. All receptors derive from a boy younger than two with focal cortical dysplasia and intractable seizures. Both conserved end residues are part of each CDR3. The D gene is left open where the match is weak. Some rows mark clone size as missing; the rest say once, few, many or name a class of expanded clone.

abundance | d_gene | j_gene | v_gene | CDR3nt | CDR3aa
NA | NA | TRBJ2-4 | TRBV3-1/TRBV3-2 | TGTGCCAGCAGCCAAGATCGAGGGCAACGGGACACTCGACTTAGCCTCAACATTCAGTACTTC | CASSQDRGQRDTRLSLNIQYF
NA | NA | TRBJ2-1 | TRBV11-3 | TGTGCCAGCAGCTTATACTACCCAAATGAGCAGTTCTTC | CASSLYYPNEQFF
NA | TRBD2 | TRBJ2-1 | TRBV5-6 | TGTGCCAGCAGCTTTAGCGGGGGGGATTATGAGCAGTTCTTC | CASSFSGGDYEQFF
NA | TRBD2 | TRBJ2-7 | TRBV28 | TGTGCCACCCGACTAGCGAGAAGCTCCTACGAGCAGTACTTC | CATRLARSSYEQYF
once | NA | TRBJ2-1 | TRBV5-1 | TGCGCCAGCAGCCGTTCCGGAGGGAGCTCCTACAATGAGCAGTTCTTC | CASSRSGGSSYNEQFF
NA | TRBD2 | TRBJ2-5 | TRBV28 | TGTGCCAGCAGTTCAAGACTAGCGGACCAAGAGACCCAGTACTTC | CASSSRLADQETQYF
few | TRBD2 | TRBJ2-7 | TRBV5-1 | TGCGCCAGCAGCTTCCAGCGGGAGGAGGGCGAGCAGTACTTC | CASSFQREEGEQYF
NA | NA | TRBJ2-5 | TRBV10-3 | TGTGCCATCAGTGAAGGAGAGACCCAGTACTTC | CAISEGETQYF
once | TRBD1 | TRBJ2-3 | TRBV13 | TGTGCCAGCAGCGCAGAAACAGGGGCAGATACGCAGTATTTT | CASSAETGADTQYF
NA | TRBD1 | TRBJ2-7 | TRBV6-5 | TGTGCCAGCAGTAAGTTGGGGACAGGCTCCTACGAGCAGTACTTC | CASSKLGTGSYEQYF
NA | NA | TRBJ1-1 | TRBV2 | TGTGCCAGCAAGTCCGCACTAATGAACACTGAAGCTTTCTTT | CASKSALMNTEAFF
NA | TRBD1 | TRBJ2-3 | TRBV3-1/TRBV3-2 | TGTGCCAGCAGCTTTGACAGGGGGCGGGTTACGCAGTATTTT | CASSFDRGRVTQYF
NA | NA | TRBJ1-1 | TRBV12-3/TRBV12-4 | TGTGCCAGCAGTTTCTCCTCTAACACTGAAGCTTTCTTT | CASSFSSNTEAFF
NA | NA | TRBJ1-1 | TRBV5-4 | TGTGCCAGCAGCTTGGTGGCGGGGCTGGCCACTGAAGCTTTCTTT | CASSLVAGLATEAFF
NA | TRBD2 | TRBJ2-3 | TRBV7-6 | TGTGCCAGCAGTCCCTCCAGGACTAGCATTGATACGCAGTATTTT | CASSPSRTSIDTQYF
NA | NA | TRBJ2-7 | TRBV5-6 | TGTGCCAGCAGCTTGGGAGTCCGGACCTACGAGCAGTACTTC | CASSLGVRTYEQYF
NA | NA | TRBJ1-1 | TRBV5-1 | TGCGCCAGCAGCTTGGTTCCGGGGGTCCTCAACACTGAAGCTTTCTTT | CASSLVPGVLNTEAFF
NA | NA | TRBJ1-2 | TRBV7-8 | TGTGCCAGCAGCTCAATACCCCGAGGCAGGAATGGTGGCTACACCTTC | CASSSIPRGRNGGYTF
NA | NA | TRBJ2-7 | TRBV5-6 | TGTGCCAGCAGCTTGGGAATCGAGCAGTACTTC | CASSLGIEQYF
NA | NA | TRBJ2-5 | TRBV7-2 | TGTGCCAGCAGCTTAGCGCGGGAGACCCAGTACTTC | CASSLARETQYF
NA | NA | TRBJ2-1 | TRBV27 | TGTGCCAGCAGTTTCTTGGCGGGGCGGAGATACAATGAGCAGTTCTTC | CASSFLAGRRYNEQFF
NA | NA | TRBJ2-2 | TRBV19 | TGTGCCAGTAGTATAGGTAACACCGGGGAGCTGTTTTTT | CASSIGNTGELFF
NA | TRBD2 | TRBJ2-3 | TRBV7-6 | TGTGCCAGCAGCCCGAGGTTACTAGCGGGCACAGATACGCAGTATTTT | CASSPRLLAGTDTQYF
NA | TRBD2 | TRBJ2-2 | TRBV7-9 | TGTGCCAGCAGCTTAATGGCCGGGGGGGGCCAGACCGGGGAGCTGTTTTTT | CASSLMAGGGQTGELFF
NA | NA | TRBJ2-1 | TRBV7-2 | TGTGCCAGCAGCCTAAGCTTAGCCGTCTACAATGAGCAGTTCTTC | CASSLSLAVYNEQFF
NA | NA | TRBJ2-1 | TRBV7-6 | TGTGCCAGCAGCAACGGGGCATCCTACAATGAGCAGTTCTTC | CASSNGASYNEQFF
NA | NA | TRBJ2-3 | TRBV10-3 | TGTGCCCGACGAGGGGGGACTAGCACAGATACGCAGTATTTT | CARRGGTSTDTQYF
NA | NA | TRBJ2-5 | TRBV27 | TGTGCCAGCACAATACGAGGGGCTCAAGAGACCCAGTACTTC | CASTIRGAQETQYF
NA | TRBD2 | TRBJ2-3 | TRBV18 | TGTGCCAGCTCACCCCTGGGACTAGCGGGGGGCCTTCTTAGCACAGATACGCAGTATTTT | CASSPLGLAGGLLSTDTQYF
NA | NA | TRBJ2-3 | TRBV11-3 | TGTGCCAGCAGCGGGGGGCGGACGCCCCCCAGAAGTACAGATACGCAGTATTTT | CASSGGRTPPRSTDTQYF